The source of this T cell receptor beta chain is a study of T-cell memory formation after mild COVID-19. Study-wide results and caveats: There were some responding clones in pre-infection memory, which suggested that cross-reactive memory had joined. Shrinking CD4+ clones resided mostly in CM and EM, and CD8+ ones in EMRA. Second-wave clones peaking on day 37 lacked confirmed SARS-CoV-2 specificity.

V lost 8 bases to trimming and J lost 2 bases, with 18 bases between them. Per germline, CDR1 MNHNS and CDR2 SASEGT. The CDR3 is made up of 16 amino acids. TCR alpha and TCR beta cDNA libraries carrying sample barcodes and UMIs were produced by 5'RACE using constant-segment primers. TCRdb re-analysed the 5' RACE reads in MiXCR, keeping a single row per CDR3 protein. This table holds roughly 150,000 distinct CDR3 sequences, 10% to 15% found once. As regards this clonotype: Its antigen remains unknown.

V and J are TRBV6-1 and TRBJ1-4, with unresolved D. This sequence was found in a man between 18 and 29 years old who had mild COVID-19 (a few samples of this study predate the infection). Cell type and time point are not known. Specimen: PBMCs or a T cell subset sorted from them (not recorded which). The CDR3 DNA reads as TGTGCCAGCGACCGGACTTATTTAGATACTAATGAAAAACTGTTTTTT. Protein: CASDRTYLDTNEKLFF.